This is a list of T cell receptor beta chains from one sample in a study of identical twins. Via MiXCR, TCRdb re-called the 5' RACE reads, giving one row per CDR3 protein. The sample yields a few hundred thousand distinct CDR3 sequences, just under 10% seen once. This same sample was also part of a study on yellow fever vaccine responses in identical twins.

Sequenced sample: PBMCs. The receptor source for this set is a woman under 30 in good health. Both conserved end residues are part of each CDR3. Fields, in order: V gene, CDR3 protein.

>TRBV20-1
CSAIPGTNNSPLHF
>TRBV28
CATLVYGANVLTF
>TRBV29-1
CSVRTGSTEAFF
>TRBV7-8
CASSLGQGPSTGEQYF
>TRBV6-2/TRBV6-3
CASTTRLRPGYEQYF
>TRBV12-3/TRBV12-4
CASSMQGISYNEQFF
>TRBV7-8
CASSFRLTTDTQYF
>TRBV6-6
CASSFNRGSEQYF
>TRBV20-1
CSGTSGAYNEQFF
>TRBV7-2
CASSLRGSPNTQYF
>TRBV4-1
CASSQVFPTTNEKLFF
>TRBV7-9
CASSPRSSGTEGYEQYF
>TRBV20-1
CSAIRDTNTYEQYF
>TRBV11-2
CASSEYGVEAFF
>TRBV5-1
CASSEVPGLASPDTQYF
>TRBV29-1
CSVVGVAGVGADTQYF
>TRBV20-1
CSAHGTYTGELFF
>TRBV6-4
CASSDIWGYTYNSPLHF
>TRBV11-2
CASSLGALGEQYF
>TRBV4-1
CASSTPDRAYGYTF
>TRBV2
CASSDSTRGETEAFF
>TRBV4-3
CASNHWGTDTQYF
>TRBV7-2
CASSLVAASNEQFF
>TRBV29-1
CSVEDLGAGELFF
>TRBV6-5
CASSYSRTGIADTQYF
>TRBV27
CASRGLAIRDEQYF
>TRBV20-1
CSASYGGLSYNEQFF
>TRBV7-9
CASSGGAIDGELFF
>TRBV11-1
CASSLAGGGPNEQFF
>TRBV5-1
CASSLRSSGEGTQYF
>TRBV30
CAWRTGYPGLAGKDEQYF
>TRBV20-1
CSARVAGSPQETQYF
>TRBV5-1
CASSLDARNTEAFF
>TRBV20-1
CSARDSRGASETQYF
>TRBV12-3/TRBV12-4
CASSSGQGSDEQYF
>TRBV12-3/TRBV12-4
CASSLGTAGGQPQHF
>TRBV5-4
CASSLRGWTGTEQYF
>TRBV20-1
CSARGGGLAGGQSTDTQYF
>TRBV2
CASSEARVFGTDTQYF
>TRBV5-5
CASSSYRQGFNEQFF
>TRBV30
CAWSVRSPTDTQYF
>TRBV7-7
CASSHGVSWANTEAFF
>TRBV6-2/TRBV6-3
CASSYSGAGGPTSNQPQHF
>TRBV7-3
CASSLMGLAGDTQYF
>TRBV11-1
CASSLPGVDRPWGETQYF
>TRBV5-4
CALRPGLVGELFF
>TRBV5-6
CASSLDSRGAYF
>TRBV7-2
CASSRRLVAEQFF
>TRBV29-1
CSVLRDSRSTDTQYF
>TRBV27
CASSLTGSETQYF